This T cell receptor (beta chain) derives from a study of T-cell memory formation after mild COVID-19. TCRdb processed the 5' RACE reads anew with MiXCR; each CDR3 protein has one entry. The repertoire holds 85,000 to 130,000 distinct CDR3 sequences, 12% seen once, with 27% in the top ten. Germline CDR1 is SQVTM and CDR2 is ANQGSEA. Unmatched junction bases numbered 8, after V lost 7 bases and J lost 6 bases. There are 13 residues in the CDR3. Sequencing used PBMCs or a T cell subset sorted from them (not recorded which). This sequence was found in an adult woman who had mild COVID-19 (a few samples of this study predate the infection). Cell type and time point are not known. The chain has TRBV29-1 and TRBJ2-2, with TRBD1 identical over 7 bases. The CDR3 reads CSADRVNPGELFF. CDR3 DNA: TGCAGCGCCGACAGGGTCAATCCCGGGGAGCTGTTTTTT.